This T cell receptor beta chain was recovered during a study of cytomegalovirus exposure and HLA in healthy donors. Judged by abundance, this clone is medium-sized. What it binds is unknown. Study-wide results and caveats: Certain indistinguishable V segments, among them TRBV6-2 and TRBV6-3, were excluded.

Looked up from germline, CDR1 is MNHEY and CDR2 is SVGAGI. The CDR3 runs to 15 residues. The germline V and J ends were trimmed by 2 bases and 0 bases, with 10 bases remaining between them. Researchers ran the PCR with 60 Vbeta and 13 Jbeta primers. Only in-frame clones appear in the TCRdb table, and some are missing; sequencing was by immunoSEQ multiplex PCR. The table has over 120,000 clones, about 70% seen once. The receptor was isolated from a woman aged 60-75 years in good health and CMV-seropositive. The sequencing sample was made of PBMCs. The chain joins TRBV6-5 to TRBJ1-2; D perhaps matches TRBD1 (5 bases). CDR3 bases: TGTGCCAGCAGTTACCGACAGCACACTAACTATGGCTACACCTTC. Its protein is CASSYRQHTNYGYTF.